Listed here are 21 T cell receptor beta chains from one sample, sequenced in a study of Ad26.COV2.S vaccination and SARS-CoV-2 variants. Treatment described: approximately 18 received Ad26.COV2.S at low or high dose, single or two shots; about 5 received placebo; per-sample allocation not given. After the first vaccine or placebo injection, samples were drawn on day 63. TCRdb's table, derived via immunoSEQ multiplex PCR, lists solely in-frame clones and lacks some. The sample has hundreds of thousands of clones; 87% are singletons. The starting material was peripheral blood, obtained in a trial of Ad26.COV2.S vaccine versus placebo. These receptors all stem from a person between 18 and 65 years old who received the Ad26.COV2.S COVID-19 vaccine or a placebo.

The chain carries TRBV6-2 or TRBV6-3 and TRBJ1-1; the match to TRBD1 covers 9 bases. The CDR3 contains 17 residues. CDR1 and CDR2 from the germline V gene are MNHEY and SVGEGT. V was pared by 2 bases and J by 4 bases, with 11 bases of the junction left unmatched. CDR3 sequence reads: CASSYVTGGPSFTEAFF. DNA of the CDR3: TGTGCCAGCAGTTACGTTACAGGGGGCCCGTCGTTCACTGAAGCTTTCTTT.

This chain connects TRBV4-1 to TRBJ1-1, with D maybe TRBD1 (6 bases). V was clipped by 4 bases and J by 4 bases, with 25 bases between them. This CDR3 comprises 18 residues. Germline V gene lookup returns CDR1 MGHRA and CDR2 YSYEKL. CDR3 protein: CASSPHQPGTLDFTEAFF. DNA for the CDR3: TGCGCCAGCAGCCCCCACCAGCCCGGGACACTAGATTTCACTGAAGCTTTCTTT.

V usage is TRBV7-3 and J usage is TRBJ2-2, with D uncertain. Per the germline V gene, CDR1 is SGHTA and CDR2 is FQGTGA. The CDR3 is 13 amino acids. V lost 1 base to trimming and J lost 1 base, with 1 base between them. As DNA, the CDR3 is TGTGCCAGCAGCTTAAGGAACACCGGGGAGCTGTTTTTT. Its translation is CASSLRNTGELFF. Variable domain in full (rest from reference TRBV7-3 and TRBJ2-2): GAGVSQTPSNKVTEKGKYVELRCDPISGHTALYWYRQSLGQGPEFLIYFQGTGAADDSGLPNDRFFAVRPEGSVSTLKIQRTERGDSAVYLCASSLRNTGELFFGEGSRLTVL.

This CDR3 is CASSFRDRGPYEQYF. DNA for the CDR3: TGTGCCAGCAGCTTCCGGGACAGGGGGCCCTACGAGCAGTACTTC. The gene calls are TRBV13 and TRBJ2-7, with TRBD1 identical over 12 bases. V was pared by 3 bases and J by 2 bases, with 2 bases of the junction left unmatched. CDR1 is PRHDT and CDR2 is FYEKMQ in the germline V gene (reference sequence). The CDR3 length is 15 residues.

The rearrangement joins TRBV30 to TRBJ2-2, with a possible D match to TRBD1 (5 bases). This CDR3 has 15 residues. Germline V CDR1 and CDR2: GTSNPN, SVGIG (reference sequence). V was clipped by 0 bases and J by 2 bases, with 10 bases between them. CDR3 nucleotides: TGTGCCTGGAGTGTATGGCAGGGTAACACCGGGGAGCTGTTTTTT. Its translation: CAWSVWQGNTGELFF.

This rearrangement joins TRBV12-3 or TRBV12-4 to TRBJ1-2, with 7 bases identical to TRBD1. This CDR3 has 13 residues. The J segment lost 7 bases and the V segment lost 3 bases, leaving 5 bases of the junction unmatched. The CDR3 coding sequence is TGTGCCAGCAGTTTTGGGGCAGGGGGTGGCTACACCTTC. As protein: CASSFGAGGGYTF.

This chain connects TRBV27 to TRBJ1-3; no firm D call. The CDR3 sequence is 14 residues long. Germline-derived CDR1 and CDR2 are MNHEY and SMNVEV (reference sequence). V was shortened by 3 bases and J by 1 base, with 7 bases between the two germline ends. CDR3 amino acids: CASSLSGSGNTIYF. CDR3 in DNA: TGTGCCAGCAGTTTGTCGGGGTCTGGAAACACCATATATTTT.

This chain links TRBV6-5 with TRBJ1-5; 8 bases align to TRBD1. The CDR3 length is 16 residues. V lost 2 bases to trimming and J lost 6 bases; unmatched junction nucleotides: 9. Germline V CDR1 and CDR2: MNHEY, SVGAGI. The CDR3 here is CASSYVGDRGTQPQHF. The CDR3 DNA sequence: TGTGCCAGCAGTTACGTGGGAGACAGGGGAACTCAGCCCCAGCATTTT.

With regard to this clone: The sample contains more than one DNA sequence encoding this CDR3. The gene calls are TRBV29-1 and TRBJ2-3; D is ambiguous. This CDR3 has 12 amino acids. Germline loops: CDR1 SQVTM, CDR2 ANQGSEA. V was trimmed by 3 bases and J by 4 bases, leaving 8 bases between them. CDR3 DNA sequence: TGCAGCGTTGAGTGGACCTCAGATACGCAGTATTTT. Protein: CSVEWTSDTQYF.

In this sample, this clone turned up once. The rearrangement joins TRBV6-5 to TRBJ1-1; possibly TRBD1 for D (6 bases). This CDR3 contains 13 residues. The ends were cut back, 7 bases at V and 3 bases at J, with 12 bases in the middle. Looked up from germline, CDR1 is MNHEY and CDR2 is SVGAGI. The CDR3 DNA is TGTGCCAGCACACGGACAGTCGACACTGAAGCTTTCTTT. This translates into CASTRTVDTEAFF.

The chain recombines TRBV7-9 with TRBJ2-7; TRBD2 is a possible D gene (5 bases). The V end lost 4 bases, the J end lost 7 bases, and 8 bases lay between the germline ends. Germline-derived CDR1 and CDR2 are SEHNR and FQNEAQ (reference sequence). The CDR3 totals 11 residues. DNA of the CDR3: TGTGCCAGCAGCTACCCGGGAGAGCAGTACTTC. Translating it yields CASSYPGEQYF.

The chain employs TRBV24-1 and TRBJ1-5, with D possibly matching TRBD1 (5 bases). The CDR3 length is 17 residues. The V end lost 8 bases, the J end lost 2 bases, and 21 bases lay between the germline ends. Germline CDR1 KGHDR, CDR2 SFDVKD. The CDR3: CATNPPGTYLRNQPQHF. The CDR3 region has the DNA TGTGCCACCAATCCCCCGGGGACCTATTTGCGCAATCAGCCCCAGCATTTT.

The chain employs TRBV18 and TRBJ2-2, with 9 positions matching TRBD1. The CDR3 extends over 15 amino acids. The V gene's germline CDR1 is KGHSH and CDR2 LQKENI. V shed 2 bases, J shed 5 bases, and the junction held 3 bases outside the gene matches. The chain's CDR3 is CASSPGTGRTGELFF. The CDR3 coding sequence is TGTGCCAGCTCACCAGGGACAGGGAGGACCGGGGAGCTGTTTTTT.

For the CDR3, the DNA is TGTGCCAGTAGTAATGGAGGCCCGGCTGAGCAGTTCTTC. It translates to CASSNGGPAEQFF. This chain joins TRBV19 and TRBJ2-1; maybe TRBD2 (5 bases). V was cut by 4 bases and J by 9 bases, with 13 bases left in between. Germline lookup yields CDR1 LNHDA and CDR2 SQIVND (reference sequence). This CDR3 contains 13 residues.

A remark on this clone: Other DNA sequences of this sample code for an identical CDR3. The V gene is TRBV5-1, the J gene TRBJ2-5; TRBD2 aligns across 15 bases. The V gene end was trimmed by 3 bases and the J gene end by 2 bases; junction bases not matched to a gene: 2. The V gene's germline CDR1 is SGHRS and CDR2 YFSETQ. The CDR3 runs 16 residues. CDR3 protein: CASSSGLAGGQETQYF. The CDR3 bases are TGCGCCAGCAGCTCGGGACTAGCGGGGGGACAAGAGACCCAGTACTTC.

The chain's CDR3 is CASSQPGQGGSPLHF. In DNA form, the CDR3 reads TGCGCCAGCAGCCAACCGGGACAGGGGGGTTCACCCCTCCACTTT. The chain uses TRBV5-1 and TRBJ1-6; 11 bases match TRBD1. The length of the CDR3 is 15 residues. Trimming removed 4 bases from V and 9 bases from J; junction bases left unmatched: 6. Germline-derived CDR1 and CDR2 are SGHRS and YFSETQ.

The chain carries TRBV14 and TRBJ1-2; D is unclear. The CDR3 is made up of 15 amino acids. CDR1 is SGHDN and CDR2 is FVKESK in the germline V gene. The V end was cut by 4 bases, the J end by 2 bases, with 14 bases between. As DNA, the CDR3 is TGTGCCAGCAGCCCAGCAAGAAAACCAAACTATGGCTACACCTTC. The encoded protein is CASSPARKPNYGYTF.

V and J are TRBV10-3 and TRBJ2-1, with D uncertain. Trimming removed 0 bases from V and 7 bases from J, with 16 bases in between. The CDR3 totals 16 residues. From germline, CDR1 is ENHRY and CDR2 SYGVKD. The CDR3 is CAISESMLEIRNEQFF. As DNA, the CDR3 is TGTGCCATCAGTGAGTCGATGCTAGAGATTAGGAATGAGCAGTTCTTC.

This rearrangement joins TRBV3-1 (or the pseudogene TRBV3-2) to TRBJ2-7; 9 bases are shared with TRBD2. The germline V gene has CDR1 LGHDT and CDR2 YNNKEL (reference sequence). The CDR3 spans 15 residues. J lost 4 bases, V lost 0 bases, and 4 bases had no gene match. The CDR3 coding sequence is TGTGCCAGCAGCCAAGATCGTCTAGCGGGGTACGAGCAGTACTTC. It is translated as CASSQDRLAGYEQYF.

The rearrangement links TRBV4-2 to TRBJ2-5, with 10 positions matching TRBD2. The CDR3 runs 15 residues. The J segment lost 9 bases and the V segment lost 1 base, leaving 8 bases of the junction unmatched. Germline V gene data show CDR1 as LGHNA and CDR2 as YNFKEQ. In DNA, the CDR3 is TGTGCCAGCAGCCAAGGGACTAGCGGTCTCCGGCCCCAGTACTTC. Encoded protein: CASSQGTSGLRPQYF.

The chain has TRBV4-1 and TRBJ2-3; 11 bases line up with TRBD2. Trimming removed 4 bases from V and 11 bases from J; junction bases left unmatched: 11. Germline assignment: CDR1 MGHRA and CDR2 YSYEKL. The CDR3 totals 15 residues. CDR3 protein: CASSRLAGGQERQYF. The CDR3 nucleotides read TGCGCCAGCAGCCGGCTAGCGGGGGGACAGGAGAGGCAGTATTTT.